The text below deals with one T cell receptor (beta chain). Many counts were recorded for this clonotype. Its antigen remains unidentified. It has no much larger one-base neighbor in the sample; base qualities were not kept. The data are from a study of T cells in Graves' hyperthyroidism and ophthalmopathy (dated by TCRdb to 2018 to 2020). Background on the whole study: Peripheral blood samples were taken at the time of initial diagnosis, prior to any treatment. TCR V-J signatures able to tell the groups apart were searched for in a discovery cohort of about a hundred patients, of whom 40 to 45 had Graves' ophthalmopathy and about 55 had stable Graves' hyperthyroidism. Prospective prediction of ophthalmopathy was tested in an independent validation cohort consisting of some 19 hyperthyroidism patients and approximately 16 patients who later progressed to ophthalmopathy. The roughly 94 discovery patients were randomly divided into training and test sets at a 7:3 ratio. In addition, the study compared T-cell repertoires in thyroid tissue and in blood from several Graves' hyperthyroidism patients. Once sampling was done, hyperthyroidism patients were given methimazole at a starting dose of 30 mg daily, whereas ophthalmopathy patients were given high-dose intravenous methylprednisolone. The paper describes TCR Vbeta CDR3 sequencing of 140 or so peripheral blood samples, made up of about 40 ophthalmopathy patients, 70 to 75 hyperthyroidism patients and some 17 progressor patients. General conclusions and limits of the study: Sample size was not statistically predetermined, and investigators were not blinded to group allocation. Blood samples also contained most of the expanded thyroid clonotypes (frequency above 0.001), which suggests that blood repertoires may reflect thyroid immune responses. In validation, the model predicted progression to ophthalmopathy a median of around 6.5 months before onset, with roughly 70% sensitivity and 72.22% specificity. In cross-validation, a model built on a 13 V-J signature told ophthalmopathy apart from stable hyperthyroidism with over 85% sensitivity and around 81% specificity, and in testing the same model reached 80%/75%.

CDR1 and CDR2 are drawn from the germline V gene: MNHNS, SASEGT. Taken from cysteine to phenylalanine, the CDR3 has 16 residues. Only CDR3 DNA is held: 48 bases, read in frame from base 1. V has 5 bases trimmed and J has 4 bases trimmed; junction bases matching no gene number 12. Ophthalmopathy patients had moderately to severely active disease, Clinical Activity Score of at least 3, NOSPECS grade of at least 4, and duration under 3 months. Any patient with an uncontrolled infection, another autoimmune disease, pregnancy or lactation was excluded. Diagnoses relied on clinical symptoms, serum thyroxine and TRAb, thyroid ultrasound and orbital computed tomography. PBMCs were isolated from 7.5 to 10 ml of fresh peripheral blood by Ficoll-Paque density gradient centrifugation. Total RNA was extracted using Trizol reagent, and RNA quality was assessed on an Agilent 2100 Bioanalyzer. The TCR beta CDR3 regions were amplified from RNA transcripts. A first-round RT-PCR of the TCR CDR3 used the HTBI primer set with the Qiagen OneStep RT-PCR kit. Libraries were constructed in a second round of multiplex PCR, after which size selection and purification were carried out. Sequencing of the libraries was done on an Illumina HiSeq2000 using paired-end 100 bp reads. Per the original workflow: SOAPnuke was used to process the raw data, with reads discarded if the reads contained adapters or uncalled bases, had a mean Phred below 15, or lacked an exact constant-primer or identifier match. High-quality paired reads were merged using COPE v1.2.5, and each unique nucleotide sequence was defined as a clonotype. MiTCR v1.1 was used to align clonotypes to the IMGT TRBV, TRBD and TRBJ reference segments. Analysis was restricted to V-J combinations with a frequency above 0.0001, which covered just over 98% of repertoires. A TCS score was defined as the ratio between F50 (clonal expansion) and ExV (chaos), using BLOSUM62-based TCRdist between CDR3 peptides within each V-J. Welch's t-statistics and random forest reduced fewer than 600 V-J features to roughly 13, which were used in a naive Bayes classifier (R e1071). TCRdb itself trimmed the public reads at Q25 with fastp, ran MiXCR and retained productive beta chains. Each entry merges the rows of one CDR3 protein and shows their most common DNA and genes. These V and J calls derive from TCRdb rather than the authors' analysis. This sample is represented by about 380,000 distinct CDR3 sequences; about 18% of them were singletons. Together, the top ten hold 35% to 45% of the sample.

The chain is encoded by TRBV6-1 joined to TRBJ1-2; TRBD1 lines up with 8 middle nucleotides. The sequencing input was blood. The clonotype originates from a man aged 18-30 years with Graves' ophthalmopathy. Here is the DNA: TGTGCCAGCAGTCACGAAGGGGGACAGGCCCTCTATGGCTACACCTTC. This yields the protein CASSHEGGQALYGYTF.